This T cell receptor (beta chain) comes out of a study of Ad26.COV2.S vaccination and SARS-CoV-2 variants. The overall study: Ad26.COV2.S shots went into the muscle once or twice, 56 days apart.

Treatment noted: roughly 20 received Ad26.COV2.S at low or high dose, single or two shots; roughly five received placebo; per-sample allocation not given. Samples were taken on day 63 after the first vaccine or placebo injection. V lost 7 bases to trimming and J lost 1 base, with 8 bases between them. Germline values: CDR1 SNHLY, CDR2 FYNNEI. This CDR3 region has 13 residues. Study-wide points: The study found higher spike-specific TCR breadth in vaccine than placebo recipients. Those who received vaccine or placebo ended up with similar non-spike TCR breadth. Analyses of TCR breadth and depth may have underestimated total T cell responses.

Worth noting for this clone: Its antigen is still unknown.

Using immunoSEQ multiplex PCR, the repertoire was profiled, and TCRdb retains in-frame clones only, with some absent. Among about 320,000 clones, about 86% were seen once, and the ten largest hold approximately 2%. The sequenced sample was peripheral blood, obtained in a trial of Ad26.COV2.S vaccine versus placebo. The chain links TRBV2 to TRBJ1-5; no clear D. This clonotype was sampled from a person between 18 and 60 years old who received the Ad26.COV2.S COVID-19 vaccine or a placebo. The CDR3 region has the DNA TGTGCCAGCACCGAGGACAGCAATCAGCCCCAGCATTTT. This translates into CASTEDSNQPQHF.